Listed below are T cell receptor beta chains from one sample, sequenced in a study of patients and donors after allogeneic stem cell transplantation. TCRdb redid the calling of the RT-PCR reads with MiXCR, one entry per CDR3 protein. The profile shows approximately 200,000 distinct CDR3 sequences, approximately 14% of them singletons. The sequencing sample was made of blood, either unsorted or a sorted T cell fraction (not recorded which). These receptors were obtained from a human donor who was either an allogeneic HSCT recipient or a stem cell or donor lymphocyte infusion donor (not recorded which). It is not recorded whose cells these are; they may come from a transplant donor. CDR3s include the opening cysteine and the closing phenylalanine or tryptophan. Each record gives: V gene, clone size, J gene, D gene, CDR3 protein, CDR3 DNA. D genes are given only for firm matches. Not every row has a clone size; where given, it reads once, few, many or a size class.

V gene: TRBV6-1
clone size: few
J gene: TRBJ1-1
D gene: NA
CDR3 protein: CASARGPQRAEAFF
CDR3 DNA: TGTGCCAGCGCCCGCGGACCTCAGAGGGCTGAAGCTTTCTTT

V gene: TRBV6-6
clone size: few
J gene: TRBJ2-7
D gene: NA
CDR3 protein: CASRAYEQYF
CDR3 DNA: TGTGCCAGCAGAGCCTACGAGCAGTACTTC

V gene: TRBV11-2
clone size: NA
J gene: TRBJ2-1
D gene: NA
CDR3 protein: CASRPPWIGDYNEQFF
CDR3 DNA: TGTGCCAGCAGGCCGCCTTGGATTGGGGACTACAATGAGCAGTTCTTC

V gene: TRBV21-1
clone size: few
J gene: TRBJ1-6
D gene: NA
CDR3 protein: CASSKEARSSSYNSPLHF
CDR3 DNA: TGTGCCAGCAGCAAAGAGGCTCGGTCGAGCTCCTATAATTCACCCCTCCACTTT

V gene: TRBV18
clone size: many
J gene: TRBJ2-5
D gene: NA
CDR3 protein: CASSPRRQGKETQYF
CDR3 DNA: TGTGCCAGCTCACCACGAAGACAAGGGAAAGAGACCCAGTACTTC

V gene: TRBV7-6
clone size: NA
J gene: TRBJ1-1
D gene: TRBD1
CDR3 protein: CASSRRQGKVTEAFF
CDR3 DNA: TGTGCCAGCAGCCGCCGACAGGGGAAGGTTACTGAAGCTTTCTTT

V gene: TRBV20-1
clone size: NA
J gene: TRBJ1-2
D gene: NA
CDR3 protein: CSARDLAGYGYTF
CDR3 DNA: TGCAGTGCTAGAGATCTTGCAGGTTATGGCTACACCTTC

V gene: TRBV3-1
clone size: NA
J gene: TRBJ2-1
D gene: TRBD2
CDR3 protein: CASSPWTSGRAHEQFF
CDR3 DNA: TGTGCCAGCAGCCCGTGGACTAGCGGGAGGGCCCATGAGCAGTTCTTC

V gene: TRBV6-1
clone size: few
J gene: TRBJ2-7
D gene: NA
CDR3 protein: CASSDRTVGSYEQYF
CDR3 DNA: TGTGCCAGCAGTGACCGGACGGTCGGCTCCTACGAGCAGTACTTC

V gene: TRBV20-1
clone size: NA
J gene: TRBJ1-5
D gene: TRBD1
CDR3 protein: CSARVGTGINQPQHF
CDR3 DNA: TGCAGTGCTAGAGTAGGGACAGGGATCAATCAGCCCCAGCATTTT

V gene: TRBV30
clone size: many
J gene: TRBJ1-1
D gene: TRBD1
CDR3 protein: CAWSSWRGQGMNTEAFF
CDR3 DNA: TGTGCCTGGAGCTCGTGGAGGGGGCAGGGGATGAACACTGAAGCTTTCTTT

V gene: TRBV5-1
clone size: few
J gene: TRBJ2-5
D gene: NA
CDR3 protein: CASSLALKAGQETQYF
CDR3 DNA: TGCGCCAGCAGCTTGGCCTTGAAAGCAGGTCAAGAGACCCAGTACTTC

V gene: TRBV30
clone size: many
J gene: TRBJ1-1
D gene: NA
CDR3 protein: CAWRGVQLMNTEAFF
CDR3 DNA: TGTGCCTGGAGGGGTGTCCAGTTAATGAACACTGAAGCTTTCTTT

V gene: TRBV12-3/TRBV12-4
clone size: many
J gene: TRBJ2-2
D gene: TRBD1
CDR3 protein: CASGQIQGAGGELFF
CDR3 DNA: TGTGCCAGCGGACAAATACAGGGGGCCGGCGGGGAGCTGTTTTTT

V gene: TRBV27
clone size: few
J gene: TRBJ1-5
D gene: NA
CDR3 protein: CASSSGRSRDSNQPQHF
CDR3 DNA: TGTGCCAGCAGTTCTGGCAGGTCAAGGGATAGCAATCAGCCCCAGCATTTT

V gene: TRBV4-3
clone size: few
J gene: TRBJ1-4
D gene: TRBD1
CDR3 protein: CASSQDYRGREKLFF
CDR3 DNA: TGCGCCAGCAGCCAAGACTACAGGGGGCGCGAAAAACTGTTTTTT

V gene: TRBV7-2
clone size: many
J gene: TRBJ2-1
D gene: NA
CDR3 protein: CASSLKNRASDEQFF
CDR3 DNA: TGTGCCAGCAGCTTAAAGAATAGGGCGTCGGATGAGCAGTTCTTC

V gene: TRBV5-5
clone size: few
J gene: TRBJ1-5
D gene: NA
CDR3 protein: CASSLIDRNQPQHF
CDR3 DNA: TGTGCCAGCAGCTTGATTGACAGAAATCAGCCCCAGCATTTT

V gene: TRBV20-1
clone size: few
J gene: TRBJ1-6
D gene: NA
CDR3 protein: CSARDSPYSAREDNSPLHF
CDR3 DNA: TGCAGTGCTAGAGATTCCCCCTATAGTGCCCGGGAAGATAATTCACCCCTCCACTTT

V gene: TRBV12-3/TRBV12-4
clone size: many
J gene: TRBJ2-7
D gene: NA
CDR3 protein: CASSLLSYEQYF
CDR3 DNA: TGTGCCAGCAGTTTACTTAGTTACGAGCAGTACTTC

V gene: TRBV18
clone size: many
J gene: TRBJ2-5
D gene: NA
CDR3 protein: CASSPPSAQETQYF
CDR3 DNA: TGTGCCAGCTCACCACCGAGTGCCCAAGAGACCCAGTACTTC

V gene: TRBV5-1
clone size: few
J gene: TRBJ2-2
D gene: TRBD2
CDR3 protein: CASSLDLAGGAGELFF
CDR3 DNA: TGCGCCAGCAGCTTGGATCTAGCGGGGGGAGCCGGGGAGCTGTTTTTT

V gene: TRBV28
clone size: few
J gene: TRBJ2-3
D gene: TRBD1
CDR3 protein: CASSSTGGEGTDTQYF
CDR3 DNA: TGTGCCAGCAGTTCGACAGGGGGCGAGGGCACAGATACGCAGTATTTT

V gene: TRBV9
clone size: NA
J gene: TRBJ2-4
D gene: TRBD2
CDR3 protein: CASSTGTSGKGGDIQYF
CDR3 DNA: TGTGCCAGCAGCACAGGGACTAGCGGGAAGGGCGGGGACATTCAGTACTTC

V gene: TRBV5-1
clone size: medium-sized
J gene: TRBJ2-3
D gene: NA
CDR3 protein: CASSLARVTDTQYF
CDR3 DNA: TGCGCCAGCAGCTTGGCGAGAGTAACAGATACGCAGTATTTT

V gene: TRBV19
clone size: many
J gene: TRBJ1-2
D gene: NA
CDR3 protein: CASISKSGTDRHLYGYTF
CDR3 DNA: TGTGCCAGTATCTCTAAATCTGGGACGGACAGACACCTCTATGGCTACACCTTC

V gene: TRBV11-3
clone size: NA
J gene: TRBJ1-1
D gene: NA
CDR3 protein: CASSTDQGRNTEAFF
CDR3 DNA: TGTGCCAGCAGCACTGATCAGGGCAGGAACACTGAAGCTTTCTTT

V gene: TRBV4-3
clone size: NA
J gene: TRBJ2-1
D gene: TRBD2
CDR3 protein: CASSQDFGLAVTYNEQFF
CDR3 DNA: TGCGCCAGCAGCCAAGATTTCGGCCTAGCGGTAACCTACAATGAGCAGTTCTTC

V gene: TRBV12-3/TRBV12-4
clone size: many
J gene: TRBJ2-2
D gene: NA
CDR3 protein: CASSFPGRTGELFF
CDR3 DNA: TGTGCCAGCAGTTTTCCGGGACGCACCGGGGAGCTGTTTTTT

V gene: TRBV20-1
clone size: NA
J gene: TRBJ1-1
D gene: TRBD1
CDR3 protein: CSASDRGRMNTEAFF
CDR3 DNA: TGCAGTGCCTCCGACAGGGGAAGAATGAACACTGAAGCTTTCTTT

V gene: TRBV5-1
clone size: NA
J gene: TRBJ2-3
D gene: NA
CDR3 protein: CASSVDLAYSTDTQYF
CDR3 DNA: TGCGCCAGCAGTGTAGATCTAGCGTATAGCACAGATACGCAGTATTTT

V gene: TRBV6-1
clone size: few
J gene: TRBJ1-1
D gene: TRBD1
CDR3 protein: CASIYHRGTDEAFF
CDR3 DNA: TGTGCCAGCATCTACCACAGGGGAACGGATGAAGCTTTCTTT

V gene: TRBV20-1
clone size: few
J gene: TRBJ2-1
D gene: NA
CDR3 protein: CSARDQPAGEQFF
CDR3 DNA: TGCAGTGCTAGAGATCAGCCTGCCGGAGAGCAGTTCTTC

V gene: TRBV5-1
clone size: few
J gene: TRBJ2-3
D gene: NA
CDR3 protein: CASSLAGALPTDTQYF
CDR3 DNA: TGCGCCAGCAGCTTGGCAGGGGCCCTCCCCACAGATACGCAGTATTTT

V gene: TRBV4-3
clone size: NA
J gene: TRBJ2-7
D gene: NA
CDR3 protein: CASSQYSASYEQYF
CDR3 DNA: TGCGCCAGCAGCCAGTACAGTGCTTCCTACGAGCAGTACTTC

V gene: TRBV20-1
clone size: medium-sized
J gene: TRBJ1-1
D gene: NA
CDR3 protein: CSVGEYEAFF
CDR3 DNA: TGCAGTGTCGGGGAATATGAAGCTTTCTTT

V gene: TRBV27
clone size: few
J gene: TRBJ1-1
D gene: NA
CDR3 protein: CASSFVGNTEAFF
CDR3 DNA: TGTGCCAGCAGTTTTGTAGGGAACACTGAAGCTTTCTTT

V gene: TRBV20-1
clone size: many
J gene: TRBJ2-3
D gene: NA
CDR3 protein: CSARDRAITGADTQYF
CDR3 DNA: TGCAGTGCTAGAGATAGGGCTATCACGGGGGCAGATACGCAGTATTTT

V gene: TRBV5-1
clone size: many
J gene: TRBJ2-3
D gene: TRBD2
CDR3 protein: CASSLATSGGTQYF
CDR3 DNA: TGCGCCAGCAGCTTGGCCACTAGCGGAGGTACGCAGTATTTT

V gene: TRBV6-1
clone size: NA
J gene: TRBJ1-4
D gene: NA
CDR3 protein: CASSEAGITTNEKLFF
CDR3 DNA: TGTGCCAGCAGTGAGGCCGGGATTACAACTAATGAAAAACTGTTTTTT

V gene: TRBV5-1
clone size: few
J gene: TRBJ2-2
D gene: NA
CDR3 protein: CASYGTGELFF
CDR3 DNA: TGCGCCAGCTACGGCACCGGGGAGCTGTTTTTT

V gene: TRBV12-3/TRBV12-4
clone size: many
J gene: TRBJ2-3
D gene: TRBD2
CDR3 protein: CASSWASGSNTQYF
CDR3 DNA: TGTGCCAGCAGTTGGGCTAGCGGGTCCAATACGCAGTATTTT

V gene: TRBV30
clone size: many
J gene: TRBJ1-1
D gene: NA
CDR3 protein: CAWSDRNTEAFF
CDR3 DNA: TGTGCCTGGAGTGATAGGAACACTGAAGCTTTCTTT

V gene: TRBV20-1
clone size: NA
J gene: TRBJ2-2
D gene: NA
CDR3 protein: CSASRLTSLDTGELFF
CDR3 DNA: TGCAGTGCTAGCCGGCTGACTAGTCTTGACACCGGGGAGCTGTTTTTT

V gene: TRBV3-1
clone size: NA
J gene: TRBJ2-1
D gene: NA
CDR3 protein: CASSQGGSPGEQFF
CDR3 DNA: TGTGCCAGCAGCCAAGGGGGAAGCCCAGGGGAGCAGTTCTTC

V gene: TRBV5-6
clone size: many
J gene: TRBJ1-2
D gene: NA
CDR3 protein: CASSPGDNYGYTF
CDR3 DNA: TGTGCCAGCAGCCCGGGAGATAACTATGGCTACACCTTC

V gene: TRBV10-3
clone size: NA
J gene: TRBJ1-3
D gene: NA
CDR3 protein: CAISATHLVSGNTIYF
CDR3 DNA: TGTGCCATCAGTGCCACCCATCTAGTCTCTGGAAACACCATATATTTT

V gene: TRBV6-5
clone size: NA
J gene: TRBJ1-2
D gene: NA
CDR3 protein: CASSYAVGGYGYTF
CDR3 DNA: TGTGCCAGCAGTTACGCGGTAGGAGGCTATGGCTACACCTTC

V gene: TRBV12-3/TRBV12-4
clone size: few
J gene: TRBJ2-3
D gene: NA
CDR3 protein: CASSFNSAERWDTQYF
CDR3 DNA: TGTGCCAGCAGTTTTAATAGCGCCGAGAGGTGGGATACGCAGTATTTT

V gene: TRBV7-6
clone size: NA
J gene: TRBJ2-7
D gene: NA
CDR3 protein: CASSLSQNYQQYF
CDR3 DNA: TGTGCCAGCAGCTTGAGTCAAAACTACCAGCAGTACTTC

V gene: TRBV20-1
clone size: few
J gene: TRBJ2-6
D gene: NA
CDR3 protein: CPGGHLSGANVLTF
CDR3 DNA: TGCCCGGGGGGACACCTCTCTGGGGCCAACGTCCTGACTTTC

V gene: TRBV6-1
clone size: NA
J gene: TRBJ2-1
D gene: TRBD1
CDR3 protein: CASRVPGQRVNEQFF
CDR3 DNA: TGTGCCAGCAGAGTGCCGGGACAGAGGGTCAATGAGCAGTTCTTC

V gene: TRBV18
clone size: NA
J gene: TRBJ1-1
D gene: NA
CDR3 protein: CASSRLESEAFF
CDR3 DNA: TGTGCCAGCTCACGCCTGGAGAGTGAAGCTTTCTTT